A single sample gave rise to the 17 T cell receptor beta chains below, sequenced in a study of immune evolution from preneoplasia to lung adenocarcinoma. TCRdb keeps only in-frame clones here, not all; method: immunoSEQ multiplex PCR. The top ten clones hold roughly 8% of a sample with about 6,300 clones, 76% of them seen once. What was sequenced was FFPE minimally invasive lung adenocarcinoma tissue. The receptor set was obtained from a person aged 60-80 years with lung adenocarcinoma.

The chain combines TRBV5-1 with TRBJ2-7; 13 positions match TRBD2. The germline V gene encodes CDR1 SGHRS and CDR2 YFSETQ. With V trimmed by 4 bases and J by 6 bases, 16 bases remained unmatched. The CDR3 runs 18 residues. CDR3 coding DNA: TGCGCCAGCAGCCTACCACTAGCGGGAGGGCCTGGATGGGGCGAGCAGTACTTC. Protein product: CASSLPLAGGPGWGEQYF.

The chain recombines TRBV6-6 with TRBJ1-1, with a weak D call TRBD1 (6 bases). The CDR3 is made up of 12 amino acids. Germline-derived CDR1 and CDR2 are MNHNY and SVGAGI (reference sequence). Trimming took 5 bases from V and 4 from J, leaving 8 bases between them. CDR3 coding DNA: TGTGCCAGCAGTAAGGGGGGCACTGAAGCTTTCTTT. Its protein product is CASSKGGTEAFF.

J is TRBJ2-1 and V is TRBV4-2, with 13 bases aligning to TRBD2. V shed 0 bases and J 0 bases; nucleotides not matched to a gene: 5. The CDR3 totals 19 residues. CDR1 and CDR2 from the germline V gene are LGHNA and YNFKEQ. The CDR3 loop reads CASSQDWTSGSLSYNEQFF. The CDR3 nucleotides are TGTGCCAGCAGCCAAGATTGGACTAGCGGGAGTCTCTCCTACAATGAGCAGTTCTTC.

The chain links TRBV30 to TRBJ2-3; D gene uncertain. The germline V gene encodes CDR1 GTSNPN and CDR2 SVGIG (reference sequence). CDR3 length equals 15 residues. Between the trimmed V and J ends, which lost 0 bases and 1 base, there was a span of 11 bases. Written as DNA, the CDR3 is TGTGCCTGGAGTGTAGGTGGGCGTCGCACAGATACGCAGTATTTT. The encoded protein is CAWSVGGRRTDTQYF.

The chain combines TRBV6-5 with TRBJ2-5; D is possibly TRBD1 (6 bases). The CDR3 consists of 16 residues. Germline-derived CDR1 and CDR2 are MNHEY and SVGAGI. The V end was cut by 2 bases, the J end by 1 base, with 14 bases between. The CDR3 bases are TGTGCCAGCAGTTACGATTTTGGGGGCCTCCAAGAGACCCAGTACTTC. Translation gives CASSYDFGGLQETQYF.

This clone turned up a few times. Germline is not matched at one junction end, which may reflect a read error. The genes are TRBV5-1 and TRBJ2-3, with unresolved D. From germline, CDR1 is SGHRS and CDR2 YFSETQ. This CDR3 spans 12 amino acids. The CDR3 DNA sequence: TGCGCAAGCACCCCGGGTACAGATACGCAGTATTTT. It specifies CASTPGTDTQYF.

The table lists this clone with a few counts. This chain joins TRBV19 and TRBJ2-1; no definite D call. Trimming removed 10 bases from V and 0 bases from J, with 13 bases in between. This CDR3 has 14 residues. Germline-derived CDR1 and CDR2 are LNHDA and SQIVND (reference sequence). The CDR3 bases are TGTGCCACCCAAGACTTAAGCTCCTACAATGAGCAGTTCTTC. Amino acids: CATQDLSSYNEQFF.

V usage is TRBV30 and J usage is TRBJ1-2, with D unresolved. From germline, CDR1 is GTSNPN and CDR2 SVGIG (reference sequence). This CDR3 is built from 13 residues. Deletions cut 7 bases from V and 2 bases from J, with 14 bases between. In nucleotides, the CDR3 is TGTGCCTCGCTTGGGGAGGGAAACTATGGCTACACCTTC. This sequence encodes CASLGEGNYGYTF.

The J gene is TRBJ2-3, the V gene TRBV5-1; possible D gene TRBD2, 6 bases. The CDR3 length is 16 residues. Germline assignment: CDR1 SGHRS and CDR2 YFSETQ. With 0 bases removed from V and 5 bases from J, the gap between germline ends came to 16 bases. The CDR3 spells CASSLAVDGGRDTQYF. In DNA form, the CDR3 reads TGCGCCAGCAGCTTGGCCGTGGACGGAGGGAGAGATACGCAGTATTTT.

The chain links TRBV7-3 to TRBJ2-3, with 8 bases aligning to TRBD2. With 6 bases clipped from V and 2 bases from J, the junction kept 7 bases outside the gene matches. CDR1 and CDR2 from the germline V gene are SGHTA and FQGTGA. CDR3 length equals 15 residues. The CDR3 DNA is TGTGCCAGCAGGGTTCCGGGACTAGACACAGATACGCAGTATTTT. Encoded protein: CASRVPGLDTDTQYF.

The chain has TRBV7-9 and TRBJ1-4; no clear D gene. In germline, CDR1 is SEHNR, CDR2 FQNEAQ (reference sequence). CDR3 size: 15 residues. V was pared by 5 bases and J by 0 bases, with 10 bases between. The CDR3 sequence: CASSPGRATNEKLFF. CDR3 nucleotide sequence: TGTGCCAGCAGCCCTGGACGGGCAACTAATGAAAAACTGTTTTTT.

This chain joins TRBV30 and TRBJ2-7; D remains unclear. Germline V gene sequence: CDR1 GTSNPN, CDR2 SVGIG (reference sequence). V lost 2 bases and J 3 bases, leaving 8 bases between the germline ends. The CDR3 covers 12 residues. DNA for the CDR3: TGTGCCTGGAGTATGGCCGACTACGAGCAGTACTTC. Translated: CAWSMADYEQYF.

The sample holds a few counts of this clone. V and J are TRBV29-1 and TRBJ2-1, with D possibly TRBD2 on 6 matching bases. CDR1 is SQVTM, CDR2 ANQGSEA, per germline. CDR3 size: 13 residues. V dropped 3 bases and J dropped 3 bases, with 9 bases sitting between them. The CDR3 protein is CSVDGGIYNEQFF. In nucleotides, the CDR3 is TGCAGCGTTGATGGCGGGATCTACAATGAGCAGTTCTTC.

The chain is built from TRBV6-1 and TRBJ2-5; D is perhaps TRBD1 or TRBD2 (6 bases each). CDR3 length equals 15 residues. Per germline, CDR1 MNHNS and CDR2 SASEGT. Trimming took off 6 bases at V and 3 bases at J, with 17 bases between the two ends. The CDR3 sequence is CASSPTGTGEETQYF. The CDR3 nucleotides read TGTGCCAGCAGCCCTACAGGGACGGGAGAAGAGACCCAGTACTTC.

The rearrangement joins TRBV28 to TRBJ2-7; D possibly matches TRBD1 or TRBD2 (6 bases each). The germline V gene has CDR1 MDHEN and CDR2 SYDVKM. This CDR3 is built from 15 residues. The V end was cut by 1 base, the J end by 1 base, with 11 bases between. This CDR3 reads CASSLFRGVSYEQYF. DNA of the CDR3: TGTGCCAGCAGTTTATTTAGGGGGGTATCCTACGAGCAGTACTTC. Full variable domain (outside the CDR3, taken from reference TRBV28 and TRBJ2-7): DVKVTQSSRYLVKRTGEKVFLECVQDMDHENMFWYRQDPGLGLRLIYFSYDVKMKEKGDIPEGYSVSREKKERFSLILESASTNQTSMYLCASSLFRGVSYEQYFGPGTRLTVT.

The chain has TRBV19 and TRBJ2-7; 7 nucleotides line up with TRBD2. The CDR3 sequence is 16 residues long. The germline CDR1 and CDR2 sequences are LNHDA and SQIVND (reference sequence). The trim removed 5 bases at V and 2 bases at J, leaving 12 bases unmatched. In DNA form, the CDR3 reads TGTGCCAGTAGTGGGGGGGGACTCATCCCTCCCTACGAGCAGTACTTC. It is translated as CASSGGGLIPPYEQYF. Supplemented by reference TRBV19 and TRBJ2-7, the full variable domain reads DGGITQSPKYLFRKEGQNVTLSCEQNLNHDAMYWYRQDPGQGLRLIYYSQIVNDFQKGDIAEGYSVSREKKESFPLTVTSAQKNPTAFYLCASSGGGLIPPYEQYFGPGTRLTVT.

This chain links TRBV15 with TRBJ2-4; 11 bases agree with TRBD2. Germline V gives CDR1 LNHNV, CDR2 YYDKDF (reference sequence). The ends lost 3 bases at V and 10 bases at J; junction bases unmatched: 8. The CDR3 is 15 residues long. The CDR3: CATSRPGLAGVIQYF. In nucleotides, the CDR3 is TGTGCCACCAGCAGGCCCGGACTAGCGGGCGTTATTCAGTACTTC.